This T cell receptor beta chain originates from a study of Graves' ophthalmopathy and Graves' hyperthyroidism. The J segment lost 6 bases and the V segment lost 4 bases, leaving 12 bases of the junction unmatched. Germline values: CDR1 SQVTM, CDR2 ANQGSEA. CDR3 length: 15 amino acids. TCR beta CDR3 regions were amplified from RNA transcripts. Following a first-round RT-PCR that used HTBI primers, a second-round multiplex PCR was carried out. MiXCR, applied by TCRdb to the multiplex PCR reads, yields one record per CDR3 protein. The table includes 500,000 to 800,000 distinct CDR3 sequences, roughly 39% detected once. The diagnosis was founded upon clinical symptoms, serum thyroxine, TRAb, thyroid ultrasound and orbital computed tomography.

The chain recombines TRBV29-1 with TRBJ1-5, with 7 bases aligning to TRBD1. The receptor's source is an adult man with Graves' ophthalmopathy. Sequencing was done on a sample of peripheral blood. Here the CDR3 reads CSVVLRGRGPQPQHF. The CDR3 nucleotides are TGCAGCGTTGTATTAAGGGGGCGAGGACCTCAGCCCCAGCATTTT.